A selection of T cell receptor beta chains follows, all from one sample in a study of OX40 agonist ivuxolimab in advanced cancers. Assay used: immunoSEQ multiplex PCR; TCRdb lists only in-frame clones, some missing. The sample has roughly 75,000 clones, 90% seen once. Sequenced material: CD4+ or CD8+ T cells sorted from blood, taken in a trial of the OX40 agonist ivuxolimab. Receptors were obtained from an adult with an advanced solid tumor such as melanoma, head and neck, liver or kidney cancer. The CDR3 runs from the conserved cysteine through the conserved F or W. D genes are given only for firm matches. Not all rows give a size; the values are once, few, many and, for expanded clones, a class.

abundance | j_gene | d_gene | v_gene | CDR3aa | CDR3nt
- | TRBJ2-7 | - | TRBV7-9 | CASSRLTANEQYF | TGTGCCAGCAGTCGACTAACGGCGAACGAGCAGTACTTC
- | TRBJ2-3 | TRBD1 | TRBV7-6 | CASSSGQAADTQYF | TGTGCCAGCAGCTCCGGACAGGCCGCAGATACGCAGTATTTT
- | TRBJ2-2 | - | TRBV7-2 | CASSPQGSTGELFF | TGTGCCAGCAGCCCTCAGGGGAGCACCGGGGAGCTGTTTTTT
- | TRBJ2-2 | - | TRBV18 | CASSPPTRTGELFF | TGTGCCAGCTCACCACCGACGAGAACCGGGGAGCTGTTTTTT
- | TRBJ1-1 | - | TRBV7-9 | CASSLEGTRAEAFF | TGTGCCAGCAGCTTAGAAGGGACACGGGCTGAAGCTTTCTTT
- | TRBJ2-1 | - | TRBV5-1 | CASSLGGGSYNEQFF | TGCGCCAGCAGCTTGGGAGGGGGCTCCTACAATGAGCAGTTCTTC
- | TRBJ2-4 | - | TRBV6-5 | CASSYSVSKNIQYF | TGTGCCAGCAGTTATTCGGTGTCCAAAAACATTCAGTACTTC
few | TRBJ2-5 | - | TRBV7-3 | CASSPTGLQETQYF | TGTGCCAGCAGCCCTACGGGACTCCAAGAGACCCAGTACTTC
- | TRBJ1-1 | TRBD1 | TRBV6-5 | CASSSPQGYEAFF | TGTGCCAGCAGTTCACCACAGGGGTATGAAGCTTTCTTT
- | TRBJ2-7 | - | TRBV7-2 | CASSPSLGTGEQYF | TGTGCCAGCAGCCCGTCACTCGGGACGGGCGAGCAGTACTTC
- | TRBJ2-1 | - | TRBV5-1 | CASGEGSYNEQFF | TGCGCCAGTGGGGAAGGGTCCTACAATGAGCAGTTCTTC
- | TRBJ1-2 | - | TRBV7-2 | CASSLALRGQGGYGYTF | TGTGCCAGCAGCTTAGCCCTCCGGGGTCAGGGAGGCTATGGCTACACCTTC
- | TRBJ1-2 | - | TRBV6-5 | CASADRLYGYTF | TGTGCCAGCGCAGACAGGCTTTATGGCTACACCTTC
- | TRBJ1-2 | TRBD1 | TRBV6-5 | CASTMEQGANYGYTF | TGTGCCAGCACCATGGAGCAGGGGGCTAACTATGGCTACACCTTC
- | TRBJ1-5 | - | TRBV10-3 | CAIGGIQSEPQHF | TGTGCCATCGGTGGGATACAATCAGAGCCCCAGCATTTT
- | TRBJ1-6 | - | TRBV11-3 | CASSLDGDSPLHF | TGTGCCAGCAGCTTAGACGGGGATTCACCCCTCCACTTT
- | TRBJ1-2 | - | TRBV6-1 | CASPPVAGYGYTF | TGTGCCAGTCCGCCCGTGGCAGGGTATGGCTACACCTTC
- | TRBJ2-1 | TRBD1 | TRBV2 | CASSPGQGSHNEQFF | TGTGCCAGCAGCCCCGGACAGGGGTCACACAATGAGCAGTTCTTC
- | TRBJ2-2 | - | TRBV11-3 | CASSQGGTGELFF | TGTGCCAGCAGCCAGGGGGGGACCGGGGAGCTGTTTTTT
- | TRBJ2-4 | - | TRBV2 | CASSDFGSADAKNIQYF | TGTGCCAGCAGTGATTTCGGGTCGGCGGACGCCAAAAACATTCAGTACTTC
- | TRBJ2-3 | TRBD2 | TRBV10-2 | CASSDLAGGTDTQYF | TGCGCCAGCAGTGACCTAGCGGGGGGCACAGATACGCAGTATTTT
- | TRBJ1-2 | - | TRBV11-2 | CASSLPGHTSGGYTF | TGTGCCAGCAGCTTACCGGGACACACCTCGGGTGGCTACACCTTC
- | TRBJ1-5 | - | TRBV6-1 | CASSEALAGQGFSNQPQHF | TGTGCCAGCAGTGAAGCCCTAGCCGGGCAGGGATTTAGCAATCAGCCCCAGCATTTT
- | TRBJ2-1 | TRBD2 | TRBV5-1 | CASSLTSGVFGEQFF | TGCGCCAGCAGCTTGACTAGCGGGGTCTTTGGTGAGCAGTTCTTC
- | TRBJ2-3 | - | TRBV27 | CASTLLGGDLDTQYF | TGTGCCAGCACCCTATTAGGAGGGGATCTCGATACGCAGTATTTT
once | TRBJ2-1 | - | TRBV5-4 | CASSLGGASGYNEQFF | TGTGCCAGCAGCTTGGGGGGGGCTAGCGGCTACAATGAGCAGTTCTTC
- | TRBJ1-1 | - | TRBV5-1 | CASSLYRSANTEAFF | TGCGCCAGCAGCCTGTACCGGAGTGCGAACACTGAAGCTTTCTTT
- | TRBJ2-7 | TRBD1 | TRBV6-6 | CASSWDRAAEQYF | TGTGCCAGCAGTTGGGACAGGGCGGCCGAGCAGTACTTC
- | TRBJ1-5 | TRBD1 | TRBV5-1 | CASSAQGADGEPQHF | TGCGCCAGCAGCGCTCAGGGGGCCGACGGGGAGCCCCAGCATTTT
- | TRBJ2-7 | - | TRBV25-1 | CASSEWGDEQYF | TGTGCCAGCAGTGAATGGGGGGACGAGCAGTACTTC
- | TRBJ2-5 | TRBD1 | TRBV10-1 | CASSQGVGETQYF | TGCGCCAGCAGTCAGGGGGTCGGGGAGACCCAGTACTTC
- | TRBJ2-4 | - | TRBV10-3 | CAISDEGLGNIQYF | TGTGCCATCAGTGATGAGGGACTCGGGAACATTCAGTACTTC
- | TRBJ2-1 | TRBD2 | TRBV28 | CASSPGTSSYNEQFF | TGTGCCAGCAGTCCCGGGACTAGCAGCTACAATGAGCAGTTCTTC
- | TRBJ2-7 | - | TRBV2 | CASSRGTGFYEQYF | TGTGCCAGCAGTCGGGGGACGGGGTTCTACGAGCAGTACTTC
- | TRBJ2-5 | - | TRBV14 | CASSGSQGRTQYF | TGTGCCAGCAGTGGAAGTCAAGGGAGGACCCAGTACTTC
- | TRBJ2-7 | TRBD1 | TRBV6-1 | CASSEWGQETYEQYF | TGTGCCAGCAGTGAATGGGGACAGGAGACCTACGAGCAGTACTTC
- | TRBJ1-1 | TRBD1 | TRBV18 | CASSRDRDYTEAFF | TGTGCCAGCTCCCGGGACAGGGATTACACTGAAGCTTTCTTT
- | TRBJ2-7 | - | TRBV6-1 | CASSEHYEQYF | TGTGCCAGCAGTGAACACTACGAGCAGTACTTC
- | TRBJ2-7 | TRBD1 | TRBV5-4 | CASSFGQGAAEQYF | TGTGCCAGCAGCTTCGGACAGGGGGCGGCCGAGCAGTACTTC
- | TRBJ1-6 | TRBD1 | TRBV9 | CASSTGTGESYSPLHF | TGTGCCAGCAGCACCGGGACAGGGGAGAGTTATTCACCCCTCCACTTT
once | TRBJ2-3 | TRBD2 | TRBV11-2 | CASSLGSSGSFTDTQYF | TGTGCCAGCAGCTTAGGGTCTAGCGGGAGCTTCACAGATACGCAGTATTTT
- | TRBJ2-7 | - | TRBV6-6 | CASSVGPEQYF | TGTGCCAGCAGTGTCGGGCCCGAGCAGTACTTC
- | TRBJ2-1 | - | TRBV28 | CASSLRAGRRGSNEQFF | TGTGCCAGCAGTTTAAGGGCCGGGCGCAGGGGATCCAATGAGCAGTTCTTC
- | TRBJ2-7 | - | TRBV7-8 | CASSLGPEQYF | TGTGCCAGCAGCTTAGGTCCTGAGCAGTACTTC
- | TRBJ2-7 | - | TRBV7-9 | CASSLFSGLSYEQYF | TGTGCCAGCAGCTTATTTTCCGGACTATCCTACGAGCAGTACTTC
- | TRBJ1-2 | - | TRBV2 | CASSGTENYGYTF | TGTGCCAGCAGTGGGACAGAGAACTATGGCTACACCTTC
- | TRBJ1-2 | - | TRBV28 | CASSLIAGNNGYTF | TGTGCCAGCAGTTTAATAGCAGGGAATAACGGCTACACCTTC
- | TRBJ1-2 | - | TRBV5-4 | CASSLGLGRGDGYTF | TGTGCCAGCAGCTTGGGGCTCGGGAGAGGGGATGGCTACACCTTC